The clone carrying this TCR beta chain was counted between two and nine times. Its antigen is as yet unknown. This sample was taken from a study of regulatory T cells in long-lasting Graves disease. Looking at the study overall: For a period under 3 months, newly diagnosed Graves' patients had taken antithyroid drugs. Study-level points and caveats: There was favoring of TRBV28, TRBJ1-2 and TRBJ2-5 in persistent disease.

The time point is: newly diagnosed GD, antithyroid drugs for less than 3 months. PBMC RNA served as the TCR library source. The CDR3 has 14 residues. Trimming shortened V by 0 bases and J by 6 bases, and 8 bases separated the two germline ends. CDR1 and CDR2 from the germline V gene are MNHEY and SVGEGT. Sequencing libraries for TCR beta were prepared with iRepertoire HTBI primers and Arm-PCR of CDR3 regions. MiXCR was run by TCRdb on the multiplex PCR reads, yielding one entry per CDR3 protein. The profile covers 450,000 to 500,000 distinct CDR3 sequences, with 15% to 20% appearing a single time and 9% to 15% taken by the ten largest. The sample was also reused in another study, on T cells in Graves' hyperthyroidism and ophthalmopathy.

This receptor was taken from a man in his forties or fifties with Graves disease. This chain links TRBV6-2 or TRBV6-3 with TRBJ1-4; D not resolved. The material sequenced was peripheral blood mononuclear cells (PBMCs), taken at new diagnosis, from a patient treated with antithyroid drugs. The CDR3, as DNA: TGTGCCAGCAGTTACTCGTCGGAATATGAAAAACTGTTTTTT. Translating it yields CASSYSSEYEKLFF.